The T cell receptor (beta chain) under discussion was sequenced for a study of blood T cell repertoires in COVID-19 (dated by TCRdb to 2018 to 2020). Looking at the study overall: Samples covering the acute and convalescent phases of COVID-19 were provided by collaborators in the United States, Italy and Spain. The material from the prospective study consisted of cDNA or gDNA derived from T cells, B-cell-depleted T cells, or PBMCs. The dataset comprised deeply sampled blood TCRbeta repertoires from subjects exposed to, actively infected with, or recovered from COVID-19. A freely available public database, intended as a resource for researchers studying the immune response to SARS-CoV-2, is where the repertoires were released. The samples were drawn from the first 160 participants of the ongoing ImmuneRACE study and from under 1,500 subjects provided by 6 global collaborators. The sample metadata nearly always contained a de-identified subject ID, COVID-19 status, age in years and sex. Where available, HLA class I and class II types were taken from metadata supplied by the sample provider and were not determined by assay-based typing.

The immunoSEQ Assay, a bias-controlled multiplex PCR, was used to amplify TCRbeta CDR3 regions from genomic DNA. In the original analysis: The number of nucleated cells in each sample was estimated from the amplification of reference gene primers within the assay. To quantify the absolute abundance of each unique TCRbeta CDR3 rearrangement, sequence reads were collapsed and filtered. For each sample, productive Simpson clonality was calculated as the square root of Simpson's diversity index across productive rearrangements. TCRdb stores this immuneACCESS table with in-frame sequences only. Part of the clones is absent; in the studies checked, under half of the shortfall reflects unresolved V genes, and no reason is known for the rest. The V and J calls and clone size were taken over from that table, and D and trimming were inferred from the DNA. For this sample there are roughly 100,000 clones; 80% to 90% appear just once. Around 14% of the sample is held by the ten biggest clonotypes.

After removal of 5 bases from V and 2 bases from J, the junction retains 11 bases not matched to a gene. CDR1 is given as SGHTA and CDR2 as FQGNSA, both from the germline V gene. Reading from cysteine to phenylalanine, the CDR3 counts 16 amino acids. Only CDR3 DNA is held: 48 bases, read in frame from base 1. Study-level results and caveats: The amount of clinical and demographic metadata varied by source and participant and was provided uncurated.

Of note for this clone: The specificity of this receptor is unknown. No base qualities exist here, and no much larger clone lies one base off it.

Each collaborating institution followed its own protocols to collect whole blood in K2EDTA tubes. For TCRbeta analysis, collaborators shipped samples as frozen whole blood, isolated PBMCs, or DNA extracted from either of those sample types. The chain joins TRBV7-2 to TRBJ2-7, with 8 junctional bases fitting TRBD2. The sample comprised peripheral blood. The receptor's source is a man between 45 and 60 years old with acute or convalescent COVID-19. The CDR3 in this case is CASSLASGTRTYEQYF. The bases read TGTGCCAGCAGCCTTGCCTCCGGGACTAGAACCTACGAGCAGTACTTC.